This T cell receptor beta chain was obtained from a study of T cell repertoires in cytomegalovirus infection. General observations from the study: Dominant in the ex vivo response were TCR beta clonotypes restricted by HLA-C and specific for CMV. Totalled public TCR beta family frequency picked out people who carried CMV plus the relevant HLA.

Ten or more counts support this clonotype. What it binds is unknown. TCRdb recomputed calls from the reads with MiXCR, one row per CDR3 protein. In the table there are fewer than 250,000 distinct CDR3 sequences, 9% to 15% of which are singletons. V was trimmed by 1 base and J by 4 bases, leaving 14 bases between them. Per the germline V gene, CDR1 is SGHTA and CDR2 is FQGNSA. This CDR3 contains 15 residues. The source of this sequence is a human donor in good health (CMV status not recorded). Some clones in this sample may be carry-over from other donors' samples. The chain joins TRBV7-2 to TRBJ2-7; tentatively, D is TRBD2 (5 bases). The specimen was PBMCs. The CDR3 DNA follows: TGTGCCAGCAGCTTAGGTCTCGGGGAATGGTACGAGCAGTACTTC. Protein product: CASSLGLGEWYEQYF.